These 6 T cell receptor beta chains were sequenced from one sample in a study of shared clonotypes between healthy human individuals. TCRdb keeps only in-frame clones here, not all; method: immunoSEQ multiplex PCR. The data contain under 2,500,000 clones, about 94% of them singletons. The sample was naive CD4+ T cells sorted from blood. The subset is: CD45RA+ positively selected. All receptors come from a man between 18 and 29 years old in good health.

This clone has only one observation. The V and J genes are TRBV2 and TRBJ2-1; 10 nucleotides align to TRBD2. The length of the CDR3 is 16 residues. Germline CDR1 SNHLY, CDR2 FYNNEI. Trimming took 2 bases from V and 7 from J; bases not matched to a gene: 8. The CDR3 DNA is TGTGCCAGCAGTGAATCTGGGCTAGCGGGAGCGAATGAGCAGTTCTTC. This gives the protein CASSESGLAGANEQFF.

This clone was detected only once. The chain joins TRBV6-5 to TRBJ1-2; 9 nucleotides match TRBD1. The CDR3 sequence is 14 residues long. Trimming at V came to 8 bases and at J to 8 bases, leaving 12 bases not matched to a gene. Germline V gives CDR1 MNHEY, CDR2 SVGAGI. The CDR3 DNA is TGTGCCAGCCAAACCGGGACAGGGAGTGGGGGCTACACCTTC. It yields the protein CASQTGTGSGGYTF.

The chain joins TRBV30 to TRBJ2-1, with 13 nucleotides matching TRBD2. The junction had 3 bases not matched to a gene; V was cut back by 5 bases and J by 2 bases. Germline V gene sequence: CDR1 GTSNPN, CDR2 SVGIG (reference sequence). The CDR3 totals 15 residues. In DNA form, the CDR3 reads TGTGCCTGGGATGGGACTAGCGGGACCTACAATGAGCAGTTCTTC. Protein product: CAWDGTSGTYNEQFF.

Notes on this clone: Other DNA variants within this sample encode the same CDR3. The chain joins TRBV2 to TRBJ1-5; TRBD1 aligns across 7 bases. Germline V gene sequence: CDR1 SNHLY, CDR2 FYNNEI. The CDR3 is 12 residues long. V lost 6 bases, J lost 4 bases, and 0 bases stayed unmatched. The DNA for the CDR3 is TGTGCCAGCAGACAGGGGAATCAGCCCCAGCATTTT. Encoded protein: CASRQGNQPQHF.

The chain combines TRBV5-1 with TRBJ2-3, with 11 bases matching TRBD2. The junction had 3 bases not matched to a gene; V was cut back by 2 bases and J by 1 base. Germline V lookup: CDR1 SGHRS, CDR2 YFSETQ. CDR3 length: 16 residues. CDR3 DNA: TGCGCCAGCAGCTTCGAACTAGCGGGGGGCACAGATACGCAGTATTTT. It is translated as CASSFELAGGTDTQYF.

This chain joins TRBV28 and TRBJ2-1; D might be TRBD2 (5 bases). Germline V gene data show CDR1 as MDHEN and CDR2 as SYDVKM. V dropped 3 bases and J dropped 3 bases, with 15 bases sitting between them. This CDR3 has 16 residues. DNA for the CDR3: TGTGCCAGCAGTTTCGTCGCACTAGGCCACTACAATGAGCAGTTCTTC. This encodes CASSFVALGHYNEQFF.